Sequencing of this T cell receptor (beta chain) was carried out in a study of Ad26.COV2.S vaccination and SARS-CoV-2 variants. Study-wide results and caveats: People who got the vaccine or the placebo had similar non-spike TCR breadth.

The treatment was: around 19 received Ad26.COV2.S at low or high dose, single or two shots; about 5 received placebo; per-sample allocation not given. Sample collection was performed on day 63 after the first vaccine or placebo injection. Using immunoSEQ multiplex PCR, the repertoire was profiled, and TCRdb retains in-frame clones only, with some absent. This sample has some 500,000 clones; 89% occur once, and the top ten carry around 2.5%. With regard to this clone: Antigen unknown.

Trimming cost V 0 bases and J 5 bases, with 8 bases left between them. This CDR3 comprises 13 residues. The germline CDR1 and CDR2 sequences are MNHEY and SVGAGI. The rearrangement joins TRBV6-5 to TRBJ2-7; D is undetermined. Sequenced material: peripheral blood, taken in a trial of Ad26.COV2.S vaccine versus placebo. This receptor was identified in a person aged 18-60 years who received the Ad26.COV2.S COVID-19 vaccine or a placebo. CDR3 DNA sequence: TGTGCCAGCAGTTACTCTTTTCTCCACGAGCAGTACTTC. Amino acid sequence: CASSYSFLHEQYF.